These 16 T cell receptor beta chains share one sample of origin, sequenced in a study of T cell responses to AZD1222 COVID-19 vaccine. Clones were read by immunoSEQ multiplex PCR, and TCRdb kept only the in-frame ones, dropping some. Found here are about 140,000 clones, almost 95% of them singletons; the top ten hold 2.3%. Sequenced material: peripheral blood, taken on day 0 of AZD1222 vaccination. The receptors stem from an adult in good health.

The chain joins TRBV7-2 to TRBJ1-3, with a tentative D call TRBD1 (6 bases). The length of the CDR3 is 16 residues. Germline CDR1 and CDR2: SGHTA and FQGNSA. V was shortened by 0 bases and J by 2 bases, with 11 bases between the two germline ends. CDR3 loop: CASSLASWGPGNTIYF. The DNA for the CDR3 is TGTGCCAGCAGCTTAGCGTCATGGGGGCCTGGAAACACCATATATTTT. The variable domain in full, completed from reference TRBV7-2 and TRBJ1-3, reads GAGVSQSPSNKVTEKGKDVELRCDPISGHTALYWYRQSLGQGLEFLIYFQGNSAPDKSGLPSDRFSAERTGGSVSTLTIQRTQQEDSAVYLCASSLASWGPGNTIYFGEGSWLTVV.

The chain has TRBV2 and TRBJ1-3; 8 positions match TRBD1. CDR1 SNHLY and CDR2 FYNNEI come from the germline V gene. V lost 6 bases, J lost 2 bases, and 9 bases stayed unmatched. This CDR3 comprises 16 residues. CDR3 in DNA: TGTGCCAGCAGGGTCAATACAGGGGGAACTGGAAACACCATATATTTT. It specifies CASRVNTGGTGNTIYF.

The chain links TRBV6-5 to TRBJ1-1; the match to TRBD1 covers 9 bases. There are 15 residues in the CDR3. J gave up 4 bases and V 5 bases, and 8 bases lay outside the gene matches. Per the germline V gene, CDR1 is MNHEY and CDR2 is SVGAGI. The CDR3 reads CASSRGTGSATEAFF. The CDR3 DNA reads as TGTGCCAGCAGTAGAGGGACAGGGTCGGCCACTGAAGCTTTCTTT.

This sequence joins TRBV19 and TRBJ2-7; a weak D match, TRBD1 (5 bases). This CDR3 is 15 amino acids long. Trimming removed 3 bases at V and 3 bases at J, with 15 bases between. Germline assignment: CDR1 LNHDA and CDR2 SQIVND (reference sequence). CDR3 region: CASSISGHGFYEQYF. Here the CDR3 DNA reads TGTGCCAGTAGTATCTCCGGACATGGCTTCTACGAGCAGTACTTC.

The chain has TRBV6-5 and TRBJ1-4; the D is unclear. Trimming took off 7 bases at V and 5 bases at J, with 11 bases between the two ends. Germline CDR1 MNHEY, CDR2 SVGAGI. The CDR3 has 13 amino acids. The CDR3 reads CASTPRTNEKLFF. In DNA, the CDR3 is TGTGCCAGCACCCCTCGGACGAATGAAAAACTGTTTTTT.

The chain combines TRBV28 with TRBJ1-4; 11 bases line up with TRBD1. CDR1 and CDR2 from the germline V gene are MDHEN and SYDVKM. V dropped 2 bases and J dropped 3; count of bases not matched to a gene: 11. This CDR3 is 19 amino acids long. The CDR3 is CASSLRTGGVFVSNEKLFF. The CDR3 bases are TGTGCCAGCAGTTTACGGACAGGGGGCGTTTTTGTCTCTAATGAAAAACTGTTTTTT.

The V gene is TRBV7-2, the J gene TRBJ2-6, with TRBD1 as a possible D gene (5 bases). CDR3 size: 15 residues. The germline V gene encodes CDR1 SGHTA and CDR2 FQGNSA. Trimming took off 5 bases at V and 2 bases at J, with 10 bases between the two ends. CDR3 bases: TGTGCCAGCAGCACCGACAGTGCTGGGGCCAACGTCCTGACTTTC. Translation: CASSTDSAGANVLTF.

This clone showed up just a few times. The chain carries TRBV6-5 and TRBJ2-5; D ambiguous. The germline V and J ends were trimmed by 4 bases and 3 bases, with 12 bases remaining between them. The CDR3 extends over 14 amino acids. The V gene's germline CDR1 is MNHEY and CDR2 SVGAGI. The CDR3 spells CASSSPLTKETQYF. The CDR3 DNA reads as TGTGCCAGCAGTTCACCCCTAACTAAAGAGACCCAGTACTTC.

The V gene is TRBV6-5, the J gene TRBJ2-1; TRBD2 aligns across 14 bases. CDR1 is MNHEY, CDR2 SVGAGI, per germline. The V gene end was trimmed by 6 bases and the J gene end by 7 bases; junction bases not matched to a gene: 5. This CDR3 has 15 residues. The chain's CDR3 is CASRRLAGGLNEQFF. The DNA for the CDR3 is TGTGCCAGCAGGAGACTAGCGGGGGGGCTGAATGAGCAGTTCTTC.

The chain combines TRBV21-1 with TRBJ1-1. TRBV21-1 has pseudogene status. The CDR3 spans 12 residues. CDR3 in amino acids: CARPHSEIRAFF. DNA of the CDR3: TGTGCCAGGCCGCACTCTGAAATAAGAGCTTTCTTT.

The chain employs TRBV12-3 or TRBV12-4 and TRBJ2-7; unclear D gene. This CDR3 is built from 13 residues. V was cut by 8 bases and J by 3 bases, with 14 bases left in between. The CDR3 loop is CASGLSPGYEQYF. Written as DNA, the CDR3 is TGTGCCAGCGGATTATCTCCCGGCTACGAGCAGTACTTC.

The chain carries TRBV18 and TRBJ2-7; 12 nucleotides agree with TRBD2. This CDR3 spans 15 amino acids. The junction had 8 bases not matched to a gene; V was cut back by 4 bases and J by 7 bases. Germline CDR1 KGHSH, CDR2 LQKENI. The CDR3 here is CASSQTSGSEEEQYF. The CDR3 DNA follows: TGTGCCAGCTCACAGACTAGCGGGAGTGAGGAAGAGCAGTACTTC.

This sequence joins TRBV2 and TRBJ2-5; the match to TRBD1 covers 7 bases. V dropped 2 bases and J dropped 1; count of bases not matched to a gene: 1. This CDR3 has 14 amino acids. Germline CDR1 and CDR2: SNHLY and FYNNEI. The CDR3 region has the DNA TGTGCCAGCAGTGAATCAGGGGGCCAAGAGACCCAGTACTTC. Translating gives CASSESGGQETQYF.

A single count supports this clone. CDR3 in DNA: TGTGCCAGCACCCCGACAGGACAAGAGACCCAGTACTTC. This encodes CASTPTGQETQYF. The chain is built from TRBV6-5 and TRBJ2-5, with D perhaps matching TRBD1 (6 bases). From germline, CDR1 is MNHEY and CDR2 SVGAGI. V was trimmed by 7 bases and J by 2 bases, leaving 11 bases between them. This CDR3 is 13 amino acids long.

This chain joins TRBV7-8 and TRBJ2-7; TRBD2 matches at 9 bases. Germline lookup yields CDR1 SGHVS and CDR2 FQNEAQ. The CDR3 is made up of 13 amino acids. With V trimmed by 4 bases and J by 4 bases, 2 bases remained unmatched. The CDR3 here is CASSSTSGYEQYF. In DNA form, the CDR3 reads TGTGCCAGCAGCTCAACTAGCGGGTACGAGCAGTACTTC.

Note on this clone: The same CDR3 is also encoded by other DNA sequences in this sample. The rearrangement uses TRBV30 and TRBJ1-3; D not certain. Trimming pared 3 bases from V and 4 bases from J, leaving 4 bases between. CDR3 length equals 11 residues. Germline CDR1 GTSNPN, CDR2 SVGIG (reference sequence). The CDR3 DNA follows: TGTGCCTGGAGCGGGGGAAACACCATATATTTT. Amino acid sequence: CAWSGGNTIYF.